The 31 T cell receptor beta chains reported below all come from one sample, sequenced in a study of technical replicates of blood from a handful of donors. The table came from immunoSEQ multiplex PCR; TCRdb's copy has only in-frame clones and leaves some out. The table shows about 81,000 clones, with 81% occurring only once. The sample was PBMCs. The receptor source for this set is a human donor in good health. Some clones in this sample may be carry-over from other donors' samples.

The J gene is TRBJ2-3, the V gene TRBV7-3; D ambiguous. Between the trimmed V and J ends, which lost 5 bases and 5 bases, there was a span of 11 bases. The CDR3 is 13 residues long. In germline, CDR1 is SGHTA, CDR2 FQGTGA. CDR3 coding DNA: TGTGCCAGCAGCACTACACCGGGAGATACGCAGTATTTT. Translating it yields CASSTTPGDTQYF.

V is TRBV4-2 and J is TRBJ2-3; perhaps TRBD1 as D (5 bases). Germline V gives CDR1 LGHNA, CDR2 YNFKEQ. The V end was cut by 0 bases, the J end by 4 bases, with 11 bases between. CDR3 length: 15 amino acids. Here the CDR3 reads CASSQEVTDADTQYF. In nucleotides, the CDR3 is TGTGCCAGCAGCCAAGAGGTGACAGACGCAGATACGCAGTATTTT.

This clone was recorded only once. V and J are TRBV9 and TRBJ1-4; 12 bases line up with TRBD1. V was clipped by 0 bases and J by 7 bases; unmatched bases: 4. This CDR3 region has 16 residues. Germline V CDR1 and CDR2: SGDLS, YYNGEE. The CDR3 nucleotides read TGTGCCAGCAGCGTAGGGGACAGGGGGCGCACTGAAAAACTGTTTTTT. This codes for CASSVGDRGRTEKLFF.

This clone has only a few counts. The V gene is TRBV6-5, the J gene TRBJ1-1, with a tentative D call TRBD1 (5 bases). V lost 0 bases and J 1 base, leaving 9 bases between the germline ends. The length of the CDR3 is 15 residues. Per germline, CDR1 MNHEY and CDR2 SVGAGI. The CDR3 coding sequence is TGTGCCAGCAGTTACTCGGGGGGGTCGAACACTGAAGCTTTCTTT. It translates to CASSYSGGSNTEAFF.

The rearrangement uses TRBV5-4 and TRBJ1-1, with 8 bases fitting TRBD1. The junction had 3 bases not matched to a gene; V was cut back by 4 bases and J by 7 bases. Germline V gene data show CDR1 as SGHNT and CDR2 as YYREEE (reference sequence). This CDR3 contains 12 residues. Here the CDR3 reads CASSLTGDEAFF. CDR3 nucleotide sequence: TGTGCCAGCAGCCTGACAGGGGATGAAGCTTTCTTT.

DNA for the CDR3: TGCAGCGTTGAAAGGCTAGAACGTGAGACCCAGTACTTC. It yields the protein CSVERLERETQYF. This chain uses TRBV29-1 with TRBJ2-5; D is ambiguous. V dropped 2 bases and J dropped 5 bases, with 12 bases sitting between them. The V gene's germline CDR1 is SQVTM and CDR2 ANQGSEA. The length of the CDR3 is 13 residues. The full variable domain, its missing parts supplied by reference TRBV29-1 and TRBJ2-5, is SAVISQKPSRDICQRGTSLTIQCQVDSQVTMMFWYRQQPGQSLTLIATANQGSEATYESGFVIDKFPISRPNLTFSTLTVSNMSPEDSSIYLCSVERLERETQYFGPGTRLLVL.

This chain links TRBV6-5 with TRBJ2-1; TRBD1 matches at 7 bases. With 0 bases clipped from V and 2 bases from J, the junction kept 4 bases outside the gene matches. Germline CDR1 is MNHEY and CDR2 is SVGAGI. This CDR3 is built from 16 residues. The CDR3 region is CASSYSDRAPYNEQFF. The CDR3 DNA reads TGTGCCAGCAGTTACTCTGACAGGGCCCCCTACAATGAGCAGTTCTTC.

A note on this clone: Germline and junction disagree at one end, which may indicate a read error. V is TRBV13 and J is TRBJ1-1; TRBD1 aligns across 9 bases. Germline loops: CDR1 PRHDT, CDR2 FYEKMQ (reference sequence). This CDR3 contains 17 residues. The CDR3 is CASSLRRTGALNNEAFF. CDR3 coding DNA: TGTGCCAGCAGCTTACGACGGACAGGGGCGTTGAACAATGAAGCTTTCTTT.

This sequence joins TRBV9 and TRBJ2-3; D may be TRBD2 (5 bases). Trimming shortened V by 0 bases and J by 4 bases, and 15 bases separated the two germline ends. Germline CDR1 and CDR2: SGDLS and YYNGEE. The CDR3 sequence is 16 residues long. CDR3 DNA sequence: TGTGCCAGCAGCGTAGCGGGCGCCTTTAGCGCAGATACGCAGTATTTT. Protein: CASSVAGAFSADTQYF.

V gene TRBV6-1 combines with J gene TRBJ2-2; D unresolved. The CDR3 is 14 amino acids. Germline CDR1 is MNHNS and CDR2 is SASEGT. Trimming removed 2 bases from V and 6 bases from J, with 10 bases in between. The CDR3 region is CASSEPSGPGELFF. The CDR3 DNA sequence: TGTGCCAGCAGTGAACCGTCTGGGCCCGGGGAGCTGTTTTTT.

This clone was observed once. The rearrangement uses TRBV6-1 and TRBJ2-7; 8 positions agree with TRBD1. The J segment lost 3 bases and the V segment lost 6 bases, leaving 16 bases of the junction unmatched. CDR3 length equals 17 residues. In germline, CDR1 is MNHNS, CDR2 SASEGT. This CDR3 reads CASREPRQGNLFYEQYF. CDR3 sequence (DNA): TGTGCCAGCAGAGAACCTCGACAGGGGAACCTCTTCTACGAGCAGTACTTC.

The rearrangement links TRBV23-1 to TRBJ2-7, with a weak D call TRBD2 (7 bases). TRBV23-1 is annotated as an ORF whose role is uncertain. The CDR3 covers 14 residues. V gave up 8 bases and J gave up 2 bases, with 16 bases separating them. The CDR3 bases are TGCGCCAGCCCCGAGGGGGGGGATCCCTACGAGCAGTACTTC. Encoded protein: CASPEGGDPYEQYF.

In this sample, this clone turned up once. A read error may account for a junction end that differs from germline. The CDR3 bases are TGCGCCAGCAGTCAAGCGACCCTAGGCAGCACAGATACGCAGTATTTT. This translates into CASSQATLGSTDTQYF. The chain recombines TRBV4-1 with TRBJ2-3, with D unclear. This CDR3 comprises 16 residues. Germline V gene lookup returns CDR1 MGHRA and CDR2 YSYEKL.

The rearrangement joins TRBV10-2 to TRBJ2-7, with TRBD1 matching over 8 bases. The CDR3 spans 14 residues. Looked up from germline, CDR1 is WSHSY and CDR2 is SAAADI. J was trimmed by 5 bases and V by 8 bases; bases with no gene match: 11. The CDR3 region has the DNA TGCGCCAGCTACAGCAGGACAGGGATCAACGAGCAGTACTTC. Protein: CASYSRTGINEQYF.

The gene calls are TRBV7-8 and TRBJ2-7, with TRBD2 as a possible D gene (6 bases). This CDR3 is built from 15 residues. V lost 1 base and J 2 bases, leaving 12 bases between the germline ends. The V gene's germline CDR1 is SGHVS and CDR2 FQNEAQ. Here the CDR3 DNA reads TGTGCCAGCAGCTTAGTTCGGGAGTTAGCCTACGAGCAGTACTTC. Its protein product is CASSLVRELAYEQYF.

This clone was seen a handful of times. The chain uses TRBV6-1 and TRBJ2-7, with TRBD2 as a possible D gene (6 bases). The V gene lost 5 bases and the J gene lost 2 bases, with 13 bases spanning the gap. CDR3 length: 14 amino acids. Germline assignment: CDR1 MNHNS and CDR2 SASEGT. DNA of the CDR3: TGTGCCAGCAGTACAGGAGGGCCTACCTACGAGCAGTACTTC. As protein: CASSTGGPTYEQYF.

This clone occurred a few times. This rearrangement joins TRBV30 to TRBJ2-1, with TRBD2 identical over 8 bases. The CDR3 extends over 14 amino acids. V lost 0 bases and J lost 6; bases outside the gene matches: 4. Germline CDR1 and CDR2: GTSNPN and SVGIG (reference sequence). The CDR3 sequence: CAWSVGGGINEQFF. The DNA for the CDR3 is TGTGCCTGGAGTGTTGGCGGGGGGATCAATGAGCAGTTCTTC.

This clone was seen more than once but under ten times. CDR3 region: CASSLGILATEAFF. The CDR3 coding sequence is TGTGCCAGCAGCTTAGGCATCCTGGCCACTGAAGCTTTCTTT. This chain uses TRBV13 with TRBJ1-1, with D uncertain. Germline V lookup: CDR1 PRHDT, CDR2 FYEKMQ (reference sequence). The CDR3 extends over 14 amino acids. Trimming pared 0 bases from V and 4 bases from J, leaving 9 bases between.

This clone was counted a few times. V usage is TRBV7-2 and J usage is TRBJ1-2, with 9 bases fitting TRBD1. The ends lost 1 base at V and 4 bases at J; junction bases unmatched: 4. Per the germline V gene, CDR1 is SGHTA and CDR2 is FQGNSA. The CDR3 is made up of 15 amino acids. CDR3 sequence: CASSLGQGVFYGYTF. The DNA for the CDR3 is TGTGCCAGCAGCTTAGGACAGGGGGTATTCTATGGCTACACCTTC.

V gene TRBV29-1 combines with J gene TRBJ1-1; D perhaps matches TRBD1 (5 bases). CDR1 is SQVTM, CDR2 ANQGSEA, per germline. V was shortened by 1 base and J by 4 bases, with 13 bases between the two germline ends. The CDR3 runs to 14 residues. CDR3 nucleotides: TGCAGCGTTGAAGTTCCGGGGGTTGTCACTGAAGCTTTCTTT. This codes for CSVEVPGVVTEAFF.

This rearrangement joins TRBV9 to TRBJ2-1; 7 positions match TRBD1. The CDR3 has 16 amino acids. J gave up 4 bases and V 2 bases, and 9 bases lay outside the gene matches. CDR1 is SGDLS, CDR2 YYNGEE, per germline. The CDR3 DNA is TGTGCCAGCAGCGTCAGAGCCGGGACAGTTTACAATGAGCAGTTCTTC. As protein: CASSVRAGTVYNEQFF.

This clone is medium-sized (0.01 to 0.1%). This chain joins TRBV5-1 and TRBJ2-1; 8 positions match TRBD2. J gave up 3 bases and V 4 bases, and 3 bases lay outside the gene matches. The CDR3 loop spans 14 amino acids. Germline CDR1 SGHRS, CDR2 YFSETQ. Here the CDR3 DNA reads TGCGCCAGCAGCCAGAGCGGGGGCTACAATGAGCAGTTCTTC. Amino acids: CASSQSGGYNEQFF. Complete variable domain (other parts from reference TRBV5-1 and TRBJ2-1): KAGVTQTPRYLIKTRGQQVTLSCSPISGHRSVSWYQQTPGQGLQFLFEYFSETQRNKGNFPGRFSGRQFSNSRSEMNVSTLELGDSALYLCASSQSGGYNEQFFGPGTRLTVL.

V is TRBV7-9 and J is TRBJ2-5; TRBD2 matches at 9 bases. This CDR3 has 16 amino acids. The germline gives CDR1 SEHNR, CDR2 FQNEAQ (reference sequence). Germline trimming cut 4 bases from V and 4 bases from J; bases unmatched to any gene: 10. The CDR3 coding sequence is TGTGCCAGCAGCTCAGGGGTAGCGGGAGTAATAGAGACCCAGTACTTC. Protein sequence: CASSSGVAGVIETQYF.

This clone came up once. The J gene is TRBJ2-3, the V gene TRBV5-4, with a tentative D call TRBD1 (5 bases). V shed 2 bases and J shed 1 base, with 8 bases lying between them. The CDR3 has 14 residues. Germline V gene data show CDR1 as SGHNT and CDR2 as YYREEE (reference sequence). CDR3 nucleotide sequence: TGTGCCAGCAGCTTAAAGACAGGCACAGATACGCAGTATTTT. Its protein is CASSLKTGTDTQYF.

The chain joins TRBV19 to TRBJ1-2; 12 bases align to TRBD1. The CDR3 has 15 residues. Germline CDR1 LNHDA, CDR2 SQIVND (reference sequence). J was trimmed by 3 bases and V by 6 bases; bases with no gene match: 5. DNA of the CDR3: TGTGCCAGTAGACCTGGGACAGGGGGCGACTATGGCTACACCTTC. It translates to CASRPGTGGDYGYTF.

The chain links TRBV18 to TRBJ1-2, with 7 bases lining up with TRBD1. Trimming removed 1 base from V and 6 bases from J; junction bases left unmatched: 5. Germline V gene data show CDR1 as KGHSH and CDR2 as LQKENI. The CDR3 is 14 residues long. The CDR3 DNA follows: TGTGCCAGCTCACCACTAGACAGGGTTGATGGCTACACCTTC. It encodes CASSPLDRVDGYTF.

Only one count was recorded for this clone. The J gene is TRBJ1-5, the V gene TRBV5-6, with D maybe TRBD1 (5 bases). Trimming cost V 4 bases and J 4 bases, with 12 bases left between them. Germline CDR1 reads SGHDT; CDR2 reads YYEEEE. There are 14 residues in the CDR3. This CDR3 reads CASSRQTINQPQHF. The CDR3 bases are TGTGCCAGCAGCCGACAGACAATTAATCAGCCCCAGCATTTT.

As to this clone: This CDR3 is also generated by other DNA sequences in the sample. This chain connects TRBV4-3 to TRBJ1-1; a weak D match, TRBD1 (6 bases). V was clipped by 3 bases and J by 7 bases, with 15 bases between them. The CDR3 is 14 amino acids. In germline, CDR1 is LGHNA, CDR2 YSLEER. The CDR3: CASSHNQGKGEAFF. The CDR3 DNA sequence: TGCGCCAGCAGCCACAACCAGGGGAAGGGTGAAGCTTTCTTT.

The chain is built from TRBV6-1 and TRBJ2-3, with 13 positions matching TRBD2. V was pared by 3 bases and J by 5 bases, with 11 bases of the junction left unmatched. This CDR3 contains 18 residues. Germline V gene data show CDR1 as MNHNS and CDR2 as SASEGT. The CDR3 coding sequence is TGTGCCAGCAGTGACGCCGGGACTAGCGGGACCGTGGGAGATACGCAGTATTTT. Translated: CASSDAGTSGTVGDTQYF.

The rearrangement uses TRBV5-1 and TRBJ2-3; 7 nucleotides line up with TRBD2. There are 12 residues in the CDR3. With V trimmed by 6 bases and J by 4 bases, 2 bases remained unmatched. From germline, CDR1 is SGHRS and CDR2 YFSETQ. CDR3 protein: CASKAGADTQYF. DNA for the CDR3: TGCGCCAGCAAGGCGGGAGCAGATACGCAGTATTTT.

DNA of the CDR3: TGCGCCAGCAGCCAAGAGCCAGGGACTAATGAAAAACTGTTTTTT. Translating it yields CASSQEPGTNEKLFF. This sequence joins TRBV4-3 and TRBJ1-4; a possible D gene is TRBD1 (5 bases). V shed 0 bases and J shed 2 bases, with 7 bases lying between them. Germline V gives CDR1 LGHNA, CDR2 YSLEER. The CDR3 extends over 15 amino acids.